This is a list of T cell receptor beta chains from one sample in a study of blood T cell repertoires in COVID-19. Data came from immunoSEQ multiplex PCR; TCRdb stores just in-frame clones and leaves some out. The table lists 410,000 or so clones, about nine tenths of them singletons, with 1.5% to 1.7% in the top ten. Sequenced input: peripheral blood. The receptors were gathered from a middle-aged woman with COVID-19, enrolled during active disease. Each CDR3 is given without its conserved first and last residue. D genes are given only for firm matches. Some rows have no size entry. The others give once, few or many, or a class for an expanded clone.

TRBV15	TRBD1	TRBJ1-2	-	ATSRDQGAANYGYT
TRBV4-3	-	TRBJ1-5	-	ASSPGRGRHQPQH
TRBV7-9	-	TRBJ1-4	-	ASSLKSGQNEKLF
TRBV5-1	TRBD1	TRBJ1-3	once	ASRTGVPSGNTIY
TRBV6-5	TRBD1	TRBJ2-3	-	ASSPQGARPDTQY
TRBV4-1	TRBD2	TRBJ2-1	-	ASSQIGTSSNNEQF
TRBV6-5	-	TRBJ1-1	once	ASTQQGSTEAF
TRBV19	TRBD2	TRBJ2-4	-	ASSISSGRGSNIQY
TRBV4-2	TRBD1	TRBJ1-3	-	ASSLSQRKTGSGNTIY
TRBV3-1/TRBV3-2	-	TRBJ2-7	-	ASSQDRSDDWPGVGEQY
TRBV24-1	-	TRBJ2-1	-	ATSKRSGEQF